The clone carrying this T cell receptor (beta chain) was picked up many times. Its antigen is not known. The CDR3 contains 15 residues. With V trimmed by 6 bases and J by 2 bases, 7 bases remained unmatched. The sample belongs to a study of response to subunit inactivated influenza vaccine. Study results and limitations: New T cells are recruited in small numbers by each seasonal influenza vaccination, according to the authors' suggestion.

TCRdb re-derived calls from the RT-PCR reads in MiXCR, one entry per CDR3 protein. The top ten hold around 13% of the sample, which has about 520,000 distinct CDR3 sequences, roughly 7.6% seen once. The TCR sequence derives from a man in his fifties or sixties who received an inactivated influenza vaccine. The V and J genes are TRBV12-3 or TRBV12-4 and TRBJ2-7, with TRBD1 matching 10 bases. The sequences come from PBMCs from blood, collected about 24 months after vaccination. This CDR3 is CASRRGDRGTYEQYF. The DNA for the CDR3 is TGTGCCAGCAGGAGGGGGGACAGGGGTACCTACGAGCAGTACTTC.